Each of the 4 T cell receptor beta chains below was sequenced from the same sample in a study of OX40 agonist ivuxolimab in advanced cancers. Profiled with immunoSEQ multiplex PCR; TCRdb holds only in-frame clones, not every one. The sample holds tens of thousands of clones; 75% to 90% are singletons and the top ten take 4.8%. This specimen consisted of CD4+ or CD8+ T cells sorted from blood, obtained in a trial of the OX40 agonist ivuxolimab. The source is an adult with an advanced solid tumor such as melanoma, head and neck, liver or kidney cancer.

With regard to this clone: The junction shows a germline mismatch at one end, possibly a read error. CDR3 amino acids: CASSFGQNTGELFF. CDR3 nucleotide sequence: TGTGCTAGCAGCTTTGGCCAAAACACCGGGGAGCTGTTTTTT. The chain has TRBV7-7 and TRBJ2-2; no clear D. The CDR3 has 14 amino acids. CDR1 is SSHAT and CDR2 is FNYEAQ in the germline V gene (reference sequence).

The J gene is TRBJ1-6, the V gene TRBV2; possibly TRBD1 for D (6 bases). Trimming removed 1 base at V and 1 base at J, with 11 bases between. Germline V gene data show CDR1 as SNHLY and CDR2 as FYNNEI. This CDR3 spans 17 amino acids. The CDR3, as DNA: TGTGCCAGCAGTGAAGGAGGCAGGGGATCCTATAATTCACCCCTCCACTTT. As protein: CASSEGGRGSYNSPLHF.

The chain couples TRBV11-1 to TRBJ2-7; D may match TRBD1 or TRBD2 (5 bases each). This CDR3 contains 14 residues. Trimming stripped 1 base from V and 9 bases from J, with 16 bases between. Germline V gives CDR1 SGHAT, CDR2 FQDESV (reference sequence). Here the CDR3 DNA reads TGTGCCAGCAGCTTAGGGGGCGACCTACGGGGGCAGTACTTC. It codes for CASSLGGDLRGQYF. Supplemented by reference TRBV11-1 and TRBJ2-7, the full variable domain reads EAEVAQSPRYKITEKSQAVAFWCDPISGHATLYWYRQILGQGPELLVQFQDESVVDDSQLPKDRFSAERLKGVDSTLKIQPAELGDSAMYLCASSLGGDLRGQYFGPGTRLTVT.

This chain connects TRBV11-2 to TRBJ2-7; D tentatively reads TRBD1 or TRBD2 (5 bases each). With 2 bases removed from V and 2 bases from J, the gap between germline ends came to 7 bases. This CDR3 has 13 residues. The V gene's germline CDR1 is SGHAT and CDR2 FQNNGV. The CDR3 region has the DNA TGTGCCAGCAGCTTATGGGGGACCTACGAGCAGTACTTC. Amino acids: CASSLWGTYEQYF.